This T cell receptor beta chain appears in the sequencing data of a study of shared clonotypes between healthy human individuals (dated by TCRdb to the early 2020s). Describing the broader study: Two women and a few men aged 18 to 49 years were included in the cohort. Blood TCR repertoires of a handful of healthy adults were deeply sequenced to estimate repertoire size and the extent of clonotype sharing between individuals. Per donor, three plates each were used for CD4 naive and CD4 memory, two for CD8 naive, and one for CD8 memory. Leukapheresis yielded between about 0.9 and 9 billion PBMCs per donor. To increase sequencing depth and limit assay-specific biases, different laboratories used diverse techniques to prepare libraries and sequence TCR repertoires.

With respect to this clone: No antigen is known for it. No much larger clone is present one base from it, and per-base qualities are unavailable. The sample holds other DNA sequences that translate to the same CDR3.

TCR CDR3 regions were amplified from genomic DNA by multiplex PCR using the deep immunoSEQ assay. Extracted genomic DNA from each cell subset was distributed evenly across all wells of several immunoSEQ 96-well plates, and each plate was treated as a replicate. For sorted subsets, around 200 ng genomic DNA, equal to 25,000 to 35,000 T cell genomes, was loaded into each replicate PCR. Purified libraries were quantified with a Qubit 3.0 fluorometer, sized on a Bioanalyzer 2100, and re-quantified with the KAPA Library Quantification kit. Every immunoSEQ 96-well plate was sequenced on a separate single-read 150-cycle Illumina NextSeq 550 flow cell. The paper's processing steps were these. Because only junctional sequences without quality scores were contained in the immunoSEQ output, filtering matching that applied to full-length reads could not be performed. Sequences were annotated with PyIR, a Python wrapper for IgBLAST v1.9, and V/J genes and CDR3 were assigned using IMGT germline references. Reads with weak V/J assignments (E-value above 1e-6), missing CDR3, stop codons, out-of-frame junctions, or ambiguous translated residues were removed. V3J clonotypes were defined as sequences sharing the same inferred V gene, J gene, and CDR3 amino acid sequence. The percentage overlap between two repertoires was calculated by dividing the number of shared unique clonotypes by the size of the smaller repertoire. Three approaches were used to assess repertoire richness: RTK rarefaction, the Chao1 estimator, and Recon v2.1 estimates of unobserved clonotypes. Generation probabilities for all TCRbeta clonotypes obtained by the gDNA method from a handful of donors were computed using OLGA. What TCRdb holds here is the immuneACCESS table cut down to in-frame rearrangements. Part of the clones is not present; checked against another copy, under half of the missing clones reflect an unresolved V gene, and the others are unexplained. V and J calls and clone size are given by that table; D and trimming were obtained from the DNA. The sample table lists approximately 640,000 clones, 72% of them with a count of one. Of the sample, approximately 2% is held by the ten largest clones.

Donors were healthy HIV-negative adults with no recently reported acute infections or vaccinations. Every donor was a Caucasian adult residing in Nashville, Tennessee, USA. CD4+ T cells were enriched by magnetic negative selection; naive cells were then positively selected on CD45RA, and the negative fraction formed the memory subset. Blood was collected by leukapheresis, and PBMCs were isolated by Ficoll-Histopaque density gradient centrifugation and then cryopreserved in liquid nitrogen vapor phase. Analytical flow cytometry was used to check the purity and quantity of each magnetically sorted T cell population. Each sorted fraction had its genomic DNA isolated and then quantified by UV absorbance on a Nanodrop 2000c. Broader findings and caveats from the paper: Only blood was sampled, and tissue TCR repertoires likely differ from those in blood. Because the study included a small number of donors, the genetic and exposure-history diversity represented was limited. Rarefaction of sorted-subset datasets indicated incomplete sequencing despite the large sequencing depth. When a few donors were compared, the shared fraction of clonotypes was 5% to 6.5% for naive CD4, 3.5% for naive CD8, more than 2% for memory CD4, and 0.35% to 0.4% for memory CD8. Pairwise subsampling indicated that sequencing depth was expected to affect the degree of clonotype sharing among donors. Larger estimated clonotype richness was generally found for naive subsets than for memory subsets. Clonotypes shared by all four sorted-subset donors showed higher generation probabilities than non-shared clonotypes.

Sequencing was done on a sample of memory CD4+ T cells sorted from blood. The label giving this sample's cell subset or site can be read as: CD45RA-negative fraction. This clonotype was sampled from a woman aged 25 to 45 in good health.

The DNA is TGCGCCAGCAGCTTGGCACCGGGACAGGGCTATGGCTACACCTTC. Translation gives CASSLAPGQGYGYTF. The chain employs TRBV5-1 and TRBJ1-2; 9 bases in the middle match TRBD1. Germline trimming amounts to 0 bases on V and 4 bases on J, with 4 as the count of junction bases outside the gene matches. Taken from cysteine to phenylalanine, the CDR3 has 15 residues. Only the CDR3 part of the read is kept: 45 bases, read in frame from the first base. As encoded in the germline V gene, CDR1 is SGHRS while CDR2 is YFSETQ.